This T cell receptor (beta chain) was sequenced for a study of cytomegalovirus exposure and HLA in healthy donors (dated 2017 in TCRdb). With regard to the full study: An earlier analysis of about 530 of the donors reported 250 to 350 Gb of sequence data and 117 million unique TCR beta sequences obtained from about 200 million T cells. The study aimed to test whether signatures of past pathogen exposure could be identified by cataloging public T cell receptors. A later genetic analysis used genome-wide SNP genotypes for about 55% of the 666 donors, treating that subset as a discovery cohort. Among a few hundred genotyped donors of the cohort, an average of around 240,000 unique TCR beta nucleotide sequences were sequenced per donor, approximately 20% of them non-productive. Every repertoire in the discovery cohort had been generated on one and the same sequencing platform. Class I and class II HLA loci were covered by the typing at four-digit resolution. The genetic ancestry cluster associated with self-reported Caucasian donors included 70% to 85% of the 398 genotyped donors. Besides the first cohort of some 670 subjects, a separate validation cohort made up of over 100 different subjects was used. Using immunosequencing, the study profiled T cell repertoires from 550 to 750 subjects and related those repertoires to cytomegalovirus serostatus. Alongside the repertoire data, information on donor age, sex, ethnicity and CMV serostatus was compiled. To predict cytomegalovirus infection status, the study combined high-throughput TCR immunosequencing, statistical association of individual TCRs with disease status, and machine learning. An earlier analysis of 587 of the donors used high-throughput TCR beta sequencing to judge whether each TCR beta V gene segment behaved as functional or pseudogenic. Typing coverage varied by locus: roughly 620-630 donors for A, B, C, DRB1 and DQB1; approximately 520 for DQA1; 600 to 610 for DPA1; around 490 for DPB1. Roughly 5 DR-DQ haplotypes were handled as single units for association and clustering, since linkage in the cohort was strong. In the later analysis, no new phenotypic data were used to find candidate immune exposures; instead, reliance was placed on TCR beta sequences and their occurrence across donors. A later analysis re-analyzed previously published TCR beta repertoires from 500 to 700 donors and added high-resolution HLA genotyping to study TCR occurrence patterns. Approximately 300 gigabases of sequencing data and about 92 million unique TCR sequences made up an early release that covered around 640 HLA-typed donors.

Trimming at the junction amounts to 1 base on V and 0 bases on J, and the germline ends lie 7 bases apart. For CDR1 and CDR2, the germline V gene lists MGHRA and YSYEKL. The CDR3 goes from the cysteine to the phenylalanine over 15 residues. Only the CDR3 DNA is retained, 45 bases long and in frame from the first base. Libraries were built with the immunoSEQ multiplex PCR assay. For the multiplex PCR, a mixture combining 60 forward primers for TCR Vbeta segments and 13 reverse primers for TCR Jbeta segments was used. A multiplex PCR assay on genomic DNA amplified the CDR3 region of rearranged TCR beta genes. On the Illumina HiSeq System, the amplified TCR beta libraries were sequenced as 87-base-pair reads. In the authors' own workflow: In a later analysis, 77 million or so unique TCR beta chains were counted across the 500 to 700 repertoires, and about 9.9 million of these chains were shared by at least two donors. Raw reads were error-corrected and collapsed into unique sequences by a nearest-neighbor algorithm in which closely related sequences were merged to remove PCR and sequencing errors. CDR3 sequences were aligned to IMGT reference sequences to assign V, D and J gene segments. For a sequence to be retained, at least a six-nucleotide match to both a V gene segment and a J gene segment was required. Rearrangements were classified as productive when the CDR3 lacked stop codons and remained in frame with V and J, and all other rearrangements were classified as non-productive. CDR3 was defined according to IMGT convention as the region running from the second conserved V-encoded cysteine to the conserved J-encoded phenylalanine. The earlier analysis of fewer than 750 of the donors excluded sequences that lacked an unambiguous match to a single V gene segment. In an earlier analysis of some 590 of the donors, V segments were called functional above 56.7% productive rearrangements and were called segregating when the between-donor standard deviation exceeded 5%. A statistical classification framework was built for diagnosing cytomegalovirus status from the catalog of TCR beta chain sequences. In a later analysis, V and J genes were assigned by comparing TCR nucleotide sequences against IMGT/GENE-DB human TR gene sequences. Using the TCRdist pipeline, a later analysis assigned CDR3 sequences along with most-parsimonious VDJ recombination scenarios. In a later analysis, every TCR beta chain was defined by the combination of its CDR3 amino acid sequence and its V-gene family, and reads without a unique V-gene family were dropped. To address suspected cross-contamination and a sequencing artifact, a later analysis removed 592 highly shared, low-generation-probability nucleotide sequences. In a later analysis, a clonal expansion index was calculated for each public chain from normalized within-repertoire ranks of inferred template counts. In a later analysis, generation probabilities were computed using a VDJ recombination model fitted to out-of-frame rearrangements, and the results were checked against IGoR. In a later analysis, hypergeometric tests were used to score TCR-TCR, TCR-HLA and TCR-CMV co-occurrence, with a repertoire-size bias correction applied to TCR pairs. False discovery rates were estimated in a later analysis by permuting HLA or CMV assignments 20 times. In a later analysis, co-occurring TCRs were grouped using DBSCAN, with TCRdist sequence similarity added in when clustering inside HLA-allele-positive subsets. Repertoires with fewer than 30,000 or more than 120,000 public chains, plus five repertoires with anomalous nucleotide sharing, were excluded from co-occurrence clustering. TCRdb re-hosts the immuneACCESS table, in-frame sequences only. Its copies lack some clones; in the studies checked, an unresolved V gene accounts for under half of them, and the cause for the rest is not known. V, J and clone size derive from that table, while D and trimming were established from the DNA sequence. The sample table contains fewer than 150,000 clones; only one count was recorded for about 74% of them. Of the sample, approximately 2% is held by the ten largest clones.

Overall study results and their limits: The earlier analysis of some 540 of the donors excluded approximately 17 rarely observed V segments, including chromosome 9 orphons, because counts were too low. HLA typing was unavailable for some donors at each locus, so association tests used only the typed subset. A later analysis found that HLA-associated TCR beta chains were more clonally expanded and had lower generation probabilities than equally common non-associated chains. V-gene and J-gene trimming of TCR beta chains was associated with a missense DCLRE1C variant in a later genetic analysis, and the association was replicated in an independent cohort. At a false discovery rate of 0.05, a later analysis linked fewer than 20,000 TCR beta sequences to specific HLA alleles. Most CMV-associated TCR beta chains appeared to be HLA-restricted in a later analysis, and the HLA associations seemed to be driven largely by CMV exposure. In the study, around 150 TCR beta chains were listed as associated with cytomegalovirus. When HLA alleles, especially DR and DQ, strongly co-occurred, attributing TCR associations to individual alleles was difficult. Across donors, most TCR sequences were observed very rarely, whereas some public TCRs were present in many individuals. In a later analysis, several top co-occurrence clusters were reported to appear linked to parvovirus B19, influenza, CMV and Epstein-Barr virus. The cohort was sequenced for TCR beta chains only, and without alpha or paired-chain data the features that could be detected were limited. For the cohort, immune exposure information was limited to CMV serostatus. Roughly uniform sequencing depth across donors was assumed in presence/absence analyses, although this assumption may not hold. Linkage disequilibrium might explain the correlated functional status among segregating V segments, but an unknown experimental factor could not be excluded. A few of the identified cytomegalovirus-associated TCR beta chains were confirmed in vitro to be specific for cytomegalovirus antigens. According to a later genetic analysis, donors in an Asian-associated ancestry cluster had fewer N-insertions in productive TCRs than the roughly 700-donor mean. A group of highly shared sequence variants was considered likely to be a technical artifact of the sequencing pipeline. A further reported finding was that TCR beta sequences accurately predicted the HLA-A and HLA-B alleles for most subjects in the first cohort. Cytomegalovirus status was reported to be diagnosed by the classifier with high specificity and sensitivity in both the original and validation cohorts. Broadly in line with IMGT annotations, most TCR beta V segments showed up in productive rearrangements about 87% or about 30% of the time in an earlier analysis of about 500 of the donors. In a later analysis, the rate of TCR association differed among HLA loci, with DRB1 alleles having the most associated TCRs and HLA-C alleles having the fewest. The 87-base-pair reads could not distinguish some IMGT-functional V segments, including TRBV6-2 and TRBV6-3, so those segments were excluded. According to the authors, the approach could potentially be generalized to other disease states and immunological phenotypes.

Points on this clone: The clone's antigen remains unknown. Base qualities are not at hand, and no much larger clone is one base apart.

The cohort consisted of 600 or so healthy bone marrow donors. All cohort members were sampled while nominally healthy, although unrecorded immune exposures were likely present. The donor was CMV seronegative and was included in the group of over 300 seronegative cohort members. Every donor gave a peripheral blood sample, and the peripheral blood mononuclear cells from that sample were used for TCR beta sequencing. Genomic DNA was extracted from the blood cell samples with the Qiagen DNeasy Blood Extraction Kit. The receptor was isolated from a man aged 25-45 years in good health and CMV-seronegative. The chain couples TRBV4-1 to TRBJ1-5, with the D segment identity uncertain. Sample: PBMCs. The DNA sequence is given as TGCGCCAGCAGCCAAGTTCTAGTTAGCAATCAGCCCCAGCATTTT. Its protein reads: CASSQVLVSNQPQHF.